One sample yielded the 26 T cell receptor beta chains listed below, sequenced in a study of cytomegalovirus exposure and HLA in healthy donors. The PCR made use of 60 Vbeta and 13 Jbeta primers. Here immunoSEQ multiplex PCR was the method, and the copy in TCRdb shows in-frame clones only, minus some. The sample's table shows about 200,000 clones. Sequenced material: PBMCs. These receptors were collected from a man aged 25 to 45 in good health and CMV-seronegative.

V gene TRBV6-5 combines with J gene TRBJ2-7; perhaps TRBD1 as D (5 bases). The length of the CDR3 is 13 residues. The V and J ends lost 7 bases and 7 bases respectively, with 17 bases between them. Germline V gives CDR1 MNHEY, CDR2 SVGAGI. Here the CDR3 reads CASTNPGIREQYF. The DNA for the CDR3 is TGTGCCAGCACGAATCCAGGGATAAGGGAGCAGTACTTC.

The rearrangement links TRBV2 to TRBJ2-5, with 8 nucleotides matching TRBD2. V was clipped by 2 bases and J by 5 bases; unmatched bases: 7. The CDR3 loop spans 15 amino acids. Germline values: CDR1 SNHLY, CDR2 FYNNEI. In nucleotides, the CDR3 is TGTGCCAGCAGTGAACGCCGGGGGGGTGTGGAGACCCAGTACTTC. Encoded protein: CASSERRGGVETQYF.

The CDR3 is CASSLIAGAGFGYGYTF. As DNA, the CDR3 is TGTGCCAGCAGTCTTATAGCTGGGGCGGGGTTTGGCTATGGCTACACCTTC. The chain has TRBV7-8 and TRBJ1-2, with D possibly TRBD1 on 5 matching bases. The V gene lost 6 bases and the J gene lost 4 bases, with 24 bases spanning the gap. Germline CDR1 is SGHVS and CDR2 is FQNEAQ. The CDR3 runs 17 residues.

The chain links TRBV7-6 to TRBJ2-6; possibly TRBD1 for D (5 bases). V lost 5 bases and J lost 1, with 9 bases in between. Germline-derived CDR1 and CDR2 are SGHVS and FNYEAQ. The CDR3 has 15 residues. CDR3 nucleotide sequence: TGTGCCAGCAGCGGGGCCCAATCTGGGGCCAACGTCCTGACTTTC. Translation: CASSGAQSGANVLTF.

This chain joins TRBV6-5 and TRBJ1-2, with 7 bases identical to TRBD1. V shed 6 bases, J shed 5 bases, and the junction held 6 bases outside the gene matches. The CDR3 contains 13 residues. Germline V gene lookup returns CDR1 MNHEY and CDR2 SVGAGI. The CDR3: CASSPGTDYGYTF. CDR3 DNA sequence: TGTGCCAGCAGCCCCGGGACAGATTATGGCTACACCTTC.

The chain joins TRBV29-1 to TRBJ2-1, with D possibly being TRBD1 (6 bases). The CDR3 consists of 13 residues. The V gene lost 7 bases and the J gene lost 3 bases, with 13 bases spanning the gap. CDR1 SQVTM and CDR2 ANQGSEA come from the germline V gene. As DNA, the CDR3 is TGCAGCGGGGGACACTTAGGCTACAATGAGCAGTTCTTC. This translates into CSGGHLGYNEQFF.

This CDR3 is CAISESVLEVNEQFF. CDR3 DNA: TGTGCCATCAGTGAGTCTGTTCTAGAAGTGAATGAGCAGTTCTTC. The chain joins TRBV10-3 to TRBJ2-1; no clear D gene. The CDR3 consists of 15 residues. V lost 0 bases and J lost 7, with 13 bases in between. In germline, CDR1 is ENHRY, CDR2 SYGVKD.

As DNA, the CDR3 is TGTGCCAGCATGTTCCGGGCAGCGGGCAATCAGCCCCAGCATTTT. It codes for CASMFRAAGNQPQHF. The chain carries TRBV2 and TRBJ1-5; D call uncertain. CDR1 is SNHLY and CDR2 is FYNNEI in the germline V gene. Trimming cost V 7 bases and J 2 bases, with 15 bases left between them. This CDR3 spans 15 amino acids.

V usage is TRBV5-1 and J usage is TRBJ2-5, with D possibly being TRBD1 (5 bases). Germline loops: CDR1 SGHRS, CDR2 YFSETQ. The ends were cut back, 0 bases at V and 2 bases at J, with 11 bases in the middle. The CDR3 consists of 15 residues. The CDR3 DNA reads as TGCGCCAGCAGCTTGGACGGACAAGGACAAGAGACCCAGTACTTC. It yields the protein CASSLDGQGQETQYF.

The chain carries TRBV7-9 and TRBJ1-2; D not certain. V lost 0 bases to trimming and J lost 3 bases, with 5 bases between them. The CDR3 contains 13 residues. Germline CDR1 is SEHNR and CDR2 is FQNEAQ (reference sequence). The CDR3 loop is CASSLATDYGYTF. The CDR3 DNA is TGTGCCAGCAGCTTAGCCACAGACTATGGCTACACCTTC.

The chain's CDR3 is CAVRGQSYEQYF. In DNA form, the CDR3 reads TGTGCTGTCCGGGGACAGTCCTACGAGCAGTACTTC. This chain uses TRBV6-5 with TRBJ2-5; TRBD1 agrees at 7 bases. The assigned J gene may be wrong: the sequence end matches TRBJ2-7 better. Germline V gene sequence: CDR1 MNHEY, CDR2 SVGAGI. This CDR3 region has 12 residues.

The chain employs TRBV5-1 and TRBJ1-4; D may be TRBD1 (6 bases). Trimming removed 0 bases at V and 6 bases at J, with 12 bases between. The CDR3 is 15 amino acids. The germline gives CDR1 SGHRS, CDR2 YFSETQ. CDR3: CASSLDGRGDEKLFF. The CDR3 DNA is TGCGCCAGCAGCTTGGACGGCAGGGGTGATGAAAAACTGTTTTTT.

The genes are TRBV5-1 and TRBJ1-1, with TRBD1 as a possible D gene (6 bases). This CDR3 has 19 residues. The germline CDR1 and CDR2 sequences are SGHRS and YFSETQ. Trimming left V 2 bases short and J 0 bases short, with 23 bases between. CDR3 protein: CASSLASYTTGRVNTEAFF. The CDR3 DNA sequence: TGCGCCAGCAGCTTAGCCTCGTATACAACAGGGCGGGTGAACACTGAAGCTTTCTTT. Based on the CDR3 plus reference TRBV5-1 and TRBJ1-1, the full variable domain is KAGVTQTPRYLIKTRGQQVTLSCSPISGHRSVSWYQQTPGQGLQFLFEYFSETQRNKGNFPGRFSGRQFSNSRSEMNVSTLELGDSALYLCASSLASYTTGRVNTEAFFGQGTRLTVV.

The chain uses TRBV7-9 and TRBJ2-5; TRBD1 matches 10 bases. CDR1 and CDR2 from the germline V gene are SEHNR and FQNEAQ (reference sequence). The CDR3 contains 15 residues. The junction had 8 bases not matched to a gene; V was cut back by 5 bases and J by 5 bases. The CDR3 DNA reads TGTGCCAGCAGCCGTCGGGACAGGGGTATGGAGACCCAGTACTTC. This translates into CASSRRDRGMETQYF.

The gene calls are TRBV6-5 and TRBJ2-3; D remains ambiguous. The CDR3 is 15 residues long. The germline CDR1 and CDR2 sequences are MNHEY and SVGAGI. The germline V and J ends were trimmed by 8 bases and 4 bases, with 19 bases remaining between them. For the CDR3, the DNA is TGTGCCAGCTTTCCGAATGTTCTAAGCTCAGATACGCAGTATTTT. It encodes CASFPNVLSSDTQYF.

V usage is TRBV19 and J usage is TRBJ2-5, with 11 positions matching TRBD1. Germline V gene sequence: CDR1 LNHDA, CDR2 SQIVND (reference sequence). This CDR3 comprises 15 residues. Trimming at V came to 2 bases and at J to 5 bases, leaving 4 bases not matched to a gene. The CDR3 sequence is CASSIPGQGVETQYF. The DNA of the CDR3 is TGTGCCAGTAGTATACCGGGACAGGGGGTCGAGACCCAGTACTTC.

The rearrangement uses TRBV4-1 and TRBJ2-6; 10 bases map to TRBD1. Germline trimming cut 2 bases from V and 0 bases from J; bases unmatched to any gene: 7. Germline V gene lookup returns CDR1 MGHRA and CDR2 YSYEKL. CDR3 length equals 19 residues. CDR3 sequence reads: CASSQFGQGEGSGANVLTF. The CDR3 DNA follows: TGCGCCAGCAGCCAATTCGGACAGGGGGAAGGCTCTGGGGCCAACGTCCTGACTTTC.

The V and J genes are TRBV4-2 and TRBJ2-1; TRBD2 matches 9 bases. J was trimmed by 3 bases and V by 0 bases; bases with no gene match: 6. Germline V lookup: CDR1 LGHNA, CDR2 YNFKEQ. The CDR3 consists of 17 residues. CDR3 residues: CASSQDEGGGDYNEQFF. The DNA of the CDR3 is TGTGCCAGCAGCCAAGATGAGGGCGGGGGGGACTACAATGAGCAGTTCTTC.

The chain recombines TRBV28 with TRBJ1-1; the match to TRBD1 covers 7 bases. CDR3 length: 12 residues. Germline assignment: CDR1 MDHEN and CDR2 SYDVKM. V lost 5 bases to trimming and J lost 10 bases; unmatched junction nucleotides: 7. This CDR3 is CASSDRVSGAFF. For the CDR3, the DNA is TGTGCCAGCAGTGACAGGGTGTCGGGAGCTTTCTTT.

The chain employs TRBV9 and TRBJ1-1, with D perhaps TRBD1 (5 bases). CDR1 and CDR2 from the germline V gene are SGDLS and YYNGEE. This CDR3 is 15 amino acids long. The V end was cut by 0 bases, the J end by 3 bases, with 12 bases between. The CDR3 here is CASSVEHSGDTEAFF. The CDR3, as DNA: TGTGCCAGCAGCGTAGAGCACTCGGGGGACACTGAAGCTTTCTTT.

The J gene is TRBJ2-1, the V gene TRBV11-2, with 12 bases matching TRBD2. The CDR3 length is 14 residues. Trimming took 7 bases from V and 10 from J; bases not matched to a gene: 8. Germline CDR1 is SGHAT and CDR2 is FQNNGV. CDR3 sequence: CASTSSGRGWEQFF. CDR3 DNA: TGTGCCAGCACGTCTAGCGGGAGGGGTTGGGAGCAGTTCTTC.

This sequence joins TRBV28 and TRBJ1-2, with 7 bases that match TRBD1. The length of the CDR3 is 14 residues. With 1 base clipped from V and 5 bases from J, the junction kept 4 bases outside the gene matches. Germline V gives CDR1 MDHEN, CDR2 SYDVKM. DNA of the CDR3: TGTGCCAGCAGTTTATTAGGGGGCGAATATGGCTACACCTTC. This sequence encodes CASSLLGGEYGYTF.

This rearrangement joins TRBV28 to TRBJ1-5; TRBD1 matches 9 bases. CDR1 and CDR2 (germline): MDHEN, SYDVKM. This CDR3 is built from 15 residues. The ends lost 6 bases at V and 3 bases at J; junction bases unmatched: 6. The CDR3 sequence is CASRRTGATNQPQHF. CDR3 in DNA: TGTGCCAGCAGAAGGACAGGGGCCACCAATCAGCCCCAGCATTTT.

The rearrangement uses TRBV2 and TRBJ1-5; 7 bases agree with TRBD1. This CDR3 region has 13 residues. Germline-derived CDR1 and CDR2 are SNHLY and FYNNEI. V lost 7 bases to trimming and J lost 4 bases; unmatched junction nucleotides: 4. CDR3 coding DNA: TGTGCCAGCAAGGACAGGAGTAATCAGCCCCAGCATTTT. It codes for CASKDRSNQPQHF.

V and J are TRBV7-9 and TRBJ1-1, with 9 bases lining up with TRBD1. This CDR3 is built from 16 residues. J was trimmed by 3 bases and V by 7 bases; bases with no gene match: 12. Germline V CDR1 and CDR2: SEHNR, FQNEAQ (reference sequence). The CDR3 here is CASNQNRGRGHTEAFF. CDR3 sequence (DNA): TGTGCCAGCAACCAGAACAGGGGGCGCGGGCACACTGAAGCTTTCTTT.

CDR3 nucleotides: TGTGCCAGCAGCTTGCCAGGGGAGGGCACTGAAGCTTTCTTT. Translating gives CASSLPGEGTEAFF. This chain uses TRBV5-8 with TRBJ1-1; maybe TRBD1 (6 bases). Trimming took 1 base from V and 4 from J, leaving 11 bases between them. CDR1 and CDR2 (germline): SGHTS, YDEGEE. This CDR3 contains 14 residues.